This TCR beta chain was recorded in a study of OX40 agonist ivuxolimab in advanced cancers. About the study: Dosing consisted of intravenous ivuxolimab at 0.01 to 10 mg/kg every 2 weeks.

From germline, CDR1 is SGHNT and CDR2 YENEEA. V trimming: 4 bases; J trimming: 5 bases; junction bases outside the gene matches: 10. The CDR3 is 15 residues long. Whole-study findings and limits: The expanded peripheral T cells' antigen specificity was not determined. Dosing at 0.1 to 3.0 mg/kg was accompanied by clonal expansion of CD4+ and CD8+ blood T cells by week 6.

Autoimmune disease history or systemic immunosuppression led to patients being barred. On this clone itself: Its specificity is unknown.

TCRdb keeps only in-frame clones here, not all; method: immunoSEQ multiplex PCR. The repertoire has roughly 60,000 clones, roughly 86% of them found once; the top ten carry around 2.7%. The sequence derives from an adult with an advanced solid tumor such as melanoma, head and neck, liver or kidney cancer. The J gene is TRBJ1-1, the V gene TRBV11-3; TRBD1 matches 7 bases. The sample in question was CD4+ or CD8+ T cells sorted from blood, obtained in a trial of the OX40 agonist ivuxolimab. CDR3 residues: CASSSRQGRGTEAFF. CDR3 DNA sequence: TGTGCCAGCAGCTCGCGTCAGGGCAGGGGGACTGAAGCTTTCTTT. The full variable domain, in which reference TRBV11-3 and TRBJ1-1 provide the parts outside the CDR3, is EAGVVQSPRYKIIEKKQPVAFWCNPISGHNTLYWYLQNLGQGPELLIRYENEEAVDDSQLPKDRFSAERLKGVDSTLKIQPAELGDSAVYLCASSSRQGRGTEAFFGQGTRLTVV.